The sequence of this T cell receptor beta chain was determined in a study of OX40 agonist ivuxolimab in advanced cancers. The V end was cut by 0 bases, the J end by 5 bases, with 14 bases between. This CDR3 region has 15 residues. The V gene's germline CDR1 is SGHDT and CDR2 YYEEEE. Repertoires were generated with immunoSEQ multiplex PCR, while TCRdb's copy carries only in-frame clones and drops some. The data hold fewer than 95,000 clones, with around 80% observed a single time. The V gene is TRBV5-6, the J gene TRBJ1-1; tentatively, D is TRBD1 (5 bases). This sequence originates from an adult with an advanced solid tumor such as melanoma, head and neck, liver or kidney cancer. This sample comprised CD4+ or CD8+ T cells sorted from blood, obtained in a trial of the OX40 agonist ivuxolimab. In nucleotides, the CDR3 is TGTGCCAGCAGCTTGGTCGGGGCGGAGAGGACTGAAGCTTTCTTT. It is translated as CASSLVGAERTEAFF.